The clone carrying this TCR beta chain was seen more than once but under ten times. Its antigen is as yet unknown. TCRdb re-called the 5' RACE reads through MiXCR, storing one row per CDR3 protein. The profile shows hundreds of thousands of distinct CDR3 sequences, less than 25% of them singletons. The data are from a study of T cells after yellow fever vaccination. Study overall: Preparation of the low-cell-number fractions used SMART-Seq v4 Ultra Low Input.

Findings of the study overall: Among all clonotypes, a small share was observed in both CD4 and CD8 compartments. The booster response re-showed most primary clones: around 96% CD4, approximately 90% CD8.

The CDR3 runs to 14 residues. Deletions cut 6 bases from V and 5 bases from J, with 16 bases between. Source: PBMCs, taken roughly 23 days after the first yellow fever vaccination. This receptor was obtained from a man between 18 and 35 years old who received the YFV17D yellow fever vaccine. The rearrangement links TRBV12-3 or TRBV12-4 to TRBJ1-1; D is uncertain. In nucleotides, the CDR3 is TGTGCCAGCAGCCCCTACCGATCGGCGACTGAAGCTTTCTTT. It yields the protein CASSPYRSATEAFF.